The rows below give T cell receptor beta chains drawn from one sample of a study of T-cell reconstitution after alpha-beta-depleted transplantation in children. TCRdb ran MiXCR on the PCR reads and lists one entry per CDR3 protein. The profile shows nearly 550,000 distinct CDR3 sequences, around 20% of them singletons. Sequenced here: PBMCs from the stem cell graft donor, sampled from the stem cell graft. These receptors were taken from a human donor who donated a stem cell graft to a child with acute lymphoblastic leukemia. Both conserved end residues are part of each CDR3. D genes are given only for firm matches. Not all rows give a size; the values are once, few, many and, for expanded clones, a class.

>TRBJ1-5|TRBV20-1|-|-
TGCAGTGCTAGCCGGGAACACAGTCAGCCCCAGCATTTT
CSASREHSQPQHF
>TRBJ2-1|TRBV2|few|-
TGTGCCAGCTCTCCTCGGACTAAGGAGGGGCCCCCGTGGCAGTTCTTC
CASSPRTKEGPPWQFF
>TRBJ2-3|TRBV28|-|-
TGTGCCAGCAGTTTACTGGCCAGGGGCACAGATACGCAGTATTTT
CASSLLARGTDTQYF
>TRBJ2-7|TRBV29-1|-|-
TGCAGCGTAGGGGCAGAATCCTACGAGCAGTACTTC
CSVGAESYEQYF
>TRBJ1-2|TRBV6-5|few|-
TGTGCCAGCAGCTACCGACAGGCGCGGTCGGTCAGTGGCTACACCTTC
CASSYRQARSVSGYTF
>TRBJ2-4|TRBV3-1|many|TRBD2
TGTGCCAGCATGACTAGCGGGATGAAAAACATTCAGTACTTC
CASMTSGMKNIQYF
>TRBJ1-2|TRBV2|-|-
TGTGCCAGCATCGGGGGCTCGGACTATGGCTACACCTTC
CASIGGSDYGYTF
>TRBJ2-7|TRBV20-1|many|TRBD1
TGCAGTGCTAGAGCACCTCCGGGACAGCGCACCTCCTACGAGCAGTACTTC
CSARAPPGQRTSYEQYF
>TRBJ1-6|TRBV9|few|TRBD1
TGTGCCAGCAGCGTACCAGACAGGGACGATAATTCACCCCTCCACTTT
CASSVPDRDDNSPLHF
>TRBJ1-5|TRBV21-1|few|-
TGTGCCAGCAGCAGAGGACCGGGAGGGGATCAGCCCCAGCATTTT
CASSRGPGGDQPQHF
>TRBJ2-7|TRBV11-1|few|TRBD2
TGTGCCAGCAGCACCGGACTAGCGGGAGCAACCCAGTCCTACGAGCAGTACTTC
CASSTGLAGATQSYEQYF
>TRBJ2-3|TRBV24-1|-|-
TGTGCCACCGGAGAGGCAGATACGCAGTATTTT
CATGEADTQYF
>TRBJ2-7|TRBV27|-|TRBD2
TGTGCCAGCAGTATCAGCGGGAGCCTCTACGAGCAGTACTTC
CASSISGSLYEQYF
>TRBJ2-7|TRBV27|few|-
TGTGCCAGCAGTACCAGGGGGGGCTACGAGCAGTACTTC
CASSTRGGYEQYF
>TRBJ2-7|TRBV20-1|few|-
TGCAGTGCTAGACCGGACCACGAGCAGTACTTC
CSARPDHEQYF
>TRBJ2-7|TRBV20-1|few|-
TGCAGTGCTAGAATGAGAGGCGGCTCCTACGAGCAGTACTTC
CSARMRGGSYEQYF
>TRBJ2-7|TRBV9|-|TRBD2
TGTGCCAGCTCGGGTACCGGGACTACCTACGAGCAGTACTTC
CASSGTGTTYEQYF
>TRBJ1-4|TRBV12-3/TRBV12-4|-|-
TGTGCCAGCAGCTCAGGGGTCAATGCGGGGAAACTGTTTTTT
CASSSGVNAGKLFF
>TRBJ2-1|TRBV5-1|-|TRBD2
TGCGCCAGCAGCCGCTCAGCGGGGCCTCCCTACAATGAGCAGTTCTTC
CASSRSAGPPYNEQFF
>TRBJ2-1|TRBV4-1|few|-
TGCGCCAGCAGCCACTCCCCCGCAAACCCTTACAATGAGCAGTTCTTC
CASSHSPANPYNEQFF
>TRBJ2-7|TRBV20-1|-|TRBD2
TGCAGTGCCCTGGGACTAGCGGGAGTTTCGGCCTACGAGCAGTACTTC
CSALGLAGVSAYEQYF
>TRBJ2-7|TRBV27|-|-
TGTGCCAGCAGAGGACCGGGCGCCGGATCTCCCCTCCACGAGCAGTACTTC
CASRGPGAGSPLHEQYF
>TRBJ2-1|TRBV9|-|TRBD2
TGTGCCAGCAGCGTCGGACTAGCTGTTGACAATGAGCAGTTCTTC
CASSVGLAVDNEQFF
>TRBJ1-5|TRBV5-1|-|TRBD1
TGCGCCAGCAGCTTGTTAGGGGGCATGGAGCCCCAGCATTTT
CASSLLGGMEPQHF
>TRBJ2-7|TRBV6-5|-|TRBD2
TGTGCCAGCAGTCACGGGACTAGCGGGACCTCCTACGAGCAGTACTTC
CASSHGTSGTSYEQYF
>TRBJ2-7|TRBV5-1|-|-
TGCGCCAGCAGCTGGGACGGCAGCTCCTACGAGCAGTACTTC
CASSWDGSSYEQYF
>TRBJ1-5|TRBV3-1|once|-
TGTGCCAGCAGCCAAGATCGCAGGGACGGTCAGCCCCAGCATTTT
CASSQDRRDGQPQHF
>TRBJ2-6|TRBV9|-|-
TGTGCCAGCAGCGACCCGGACGTCTCCGGTGTCTCTGGGGCCAACGTCCTGACTTTC
CASSDPDVSGVSGANVLTF
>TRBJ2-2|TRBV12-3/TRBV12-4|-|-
TGTGCCAGCAGACGCTCTAGCGTTGACACCGGGGAGCTGTTTTTT
CASRRSSVDTGELFF
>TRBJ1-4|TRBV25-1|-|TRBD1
TGTGCCAGCAGTCCCCGGGACAGGGATAATGAAAAACTGTTTTTT
CASSPRDRDNEKLFF
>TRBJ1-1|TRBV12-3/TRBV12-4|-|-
TGTGCCAGCAGTTCGGTTTACGAAGCTTTCTTT
CASSSVYEAFF
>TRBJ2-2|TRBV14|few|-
TGTGCCAGCAGCCAAGGAAGGCGCGCGCTGAGCGGGGAGCTGTTTTTT
CASSQGRRALSGELFF
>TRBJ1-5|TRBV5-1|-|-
TGCGCCAGCAGCTTGGAGCGTGAACAGCCCCAGCATTTT
CASSLEREQPQHF
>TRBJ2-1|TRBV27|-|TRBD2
TGTGCCAGCAGCTGGACTAGCGGGAGTCTTGAGCAGTTCTTC
CASSWTSGSLEQFF
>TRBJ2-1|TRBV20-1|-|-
TGCAGTGCTAGTCGGACTACCTACAATGAGCAGTTCTTC
CSASRTTYNEQFF
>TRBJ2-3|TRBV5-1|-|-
TGCGCCAGCAGCTTGGCGACGGGGCTCACAGATACGCAGTATTTT
CASSLATGLTDTQYF
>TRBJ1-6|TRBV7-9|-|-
TGTGCCAGCAGCCCCCCGACAGCTTATAATTCACCCCTCCACTTT
CASSPPTAYNSPLHF
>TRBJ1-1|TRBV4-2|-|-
TGTGCCAGCAGCCATGGTCCGGGGGTTTATGAAGCTTTCTTT
CASSHGPGVYEAFF
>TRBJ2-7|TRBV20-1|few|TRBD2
TGCAGTGCTGTAAGGGGACTAGCGGGGGTCTACGAGCAGTACTTC
CSAVRGLAGVYEQYF
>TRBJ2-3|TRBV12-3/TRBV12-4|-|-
TGTGCCAGCACCCGAGGGGCCACAGATACGCAGTATTTT
CASTRGATDTQYF
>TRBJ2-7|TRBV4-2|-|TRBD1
TGTGCCAGCAGCCAAGATCTGCAGGGGGCCACCTACGAGCAGTACTTC
CASSQDLQGATYEQYF
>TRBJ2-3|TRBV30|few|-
TGTGCCTGGAGTACGGGGACCACAGATACGCAGTATTTT
CAWSTGTTDTQYF
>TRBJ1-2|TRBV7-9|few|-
TGTGCCAGCAGCTTACCGACCAGGGACTCGGACTATGGCTACACCTTC
CASSLPTRDSDYGYTF